The rows below give T cell receptor beta chains drawn from one sample of a study of T cell changes during pregnancy in multiple sclerosis. Some clones are missing from TCRdb's copy, which holds only in-frame ones; the method was immunoSEQ multiplex PCR. Of about 38,000 clones in the sample, 92% were seen once. Sample: CD8+ T cells from peripheral blood mononuclear cells, taken in the third trimester of pregnancy. These TCRs come from a female donor with multiple sclerosis, enrolled in a pregnancy study. Each CDR3 is given with its conserved first and last residue. A D gene is named only where the DNA matches it firmly. Size tells how often a clone was seen (once, few, many) or the class of an expanded clone, and some rows leave it out.

>-|-|TRBV9|TRBJ2-1
TGTGCCAGCAGCGACCCGAGCTCCTACAATGAGCAGTTCTTC
CASSDPSSYNEQFF
>-|-|TRBV4-1|TRBJ2-1
TGCGCCAGCAGCCAAGTCACGGGGGAGACCTACAATGAGCAGTTCTTC
CASSQVTGETYNEQFF
>-|-|TRBV14|TRBJ1-2
TGTGCCAGCAGCCGAATAACAGGGCTGGATGGCTACACCTTC
CASSRITGLDGYTF
>-|-|TRBV15|TRBJ2-7
TGTGCCACCAGCAGAGTGCGCGAAAGCTACGAGCAGTACTTC
CATSRVRESYEQYF
>-|-|TRBV12-5|TRBJ2-7
TGTGCTAGTGCGGCAGGGCGATACGAGCAGTACTTC
CASAAGRYEQYF
>-|-|TRBV9|TRBJ2-1
TGTGCCAGCAGCTCCTCCGCCAGGATCGATGAGCAGTTCTTC
CASSSSARIDEQFF
>-|-|TRBV13|TRBJ1-1
TGTGCCAGCATTGAGCGGCTTAGAGGCGAAGCTTTCTTT
CASIERLRGEAFF
>-|-|TRBV27|TRBJ2-7
TGTGCCAGCAGTTTAGGCCAGGGAAAGCAGTACTTC
CASSLGQGKQYF
>-|TRBD2|TRBV5-1|TRBJ2-3
TGCGCCAGCAGCGAAGCGGGAGTCACAGATACGCAGTATTTT
CASSEAGVTDTQYF
>few|-|TRBV15|TRBJ2-3
TGTGCCACCAGCAGACAGGGCGGGGCCACAGATACGCAGTATTTT
CATSRQGGATDTQYF
>-|TRBD2|TRBV7-9|TRBJ2-4
TGTGCCAGCAGCACATCGATGGGACTAGCGGGAAATAAAAACATTCAGTACTTC
CASSTSMGLAGNKNIQYF
>-|TRBD2|TRBV13|TRBJ2-3
TGTGCCAGCAGCCTAGAGCGGGGAGAGAAAGATACGCAGTATTTT
CASSLERGEKDTQYF
>-|-|TRBV11-2|TRBJ1-1
TGTGCCAGCAGCTACCCTAGCACTGAAGCTTTCTTT
CASSYPSTEAFF
>once|TRBD2|TRBV29-1|TRBJ2-3
TGCAGCGTTGGAGCGGGACCAGATACGCAGTATTTT
CSVGAGPDTQYF
>-|-|TRBV6-5|TRBJ2-7
TGTGCCAGCAAAACAACAGGTTTCGAGCAGTACTTC
CASKTTGFEQYF
>-|TRBD1|TRBV7-9|TRBJ1-3
TGTGCCAGCAGCTTAGAGACAGGGGGAGGAAACACCATATATTTT
CASSLETGGGNTIYF
>few|TRBD2|TRBV18|TRBJ2-1
TGTGCCAGCTCACCCCTGAGCGGGACCCAGGGCGACAATGAGCAGTTCTTC
CASSPLSGTQGDNEQFF
>-|-|TRBV6-5|TRBJ2-7
TGTGCCAGCAGTCCCAACTTGTTTCACGAGCAGTACTTC
CASSPNLFHEQYF
>-|TRBD2|TRBV7-2|TRBJ2-1
TGTGCCAGCAGCTCCCGCCGGACTAGCGAGAATTCCTACAATGAGCAGTTCTTC
CASSSRRTSENSYNEQFF
>once|TRBD1|TRBV4-3|TRBJ1-2
TGCGCCAGCAGCCAAGATCGGGGACAGGGATATGGCTACACCTTC
CASSQDRGQGYGYTF
>-|TRBD1|TRBV4-3|TRBJ2-7
TGCGCCAGCAGCCAAGGGGTAGGGGACAGCTCCTACGAGCAGTACTTC
CASSQGVGDSSYEQYF
>-|TRBD1|TRBV4-3|TRBJ1-2
TGCGCCAGCAGCCAAGAGGCGGGGACAGGGGTCTATGGCTACACCTTC
CASSQEAGTGVYGYTF
>-|TRBD2|TRBV10-3|TRBJ2-5
TGTGCCATCAGTGACTTCGAGAGCGGGAGGGACCAAGAGACCCAGTACTTC
CAISDFESGRDQETQYF
>-|TRBD2|TRBV28|TRBJ2-3
TGTGCCAGCAGTGCTGGGGCGACTAGCGGGAGGGCCTGGGGAGAAGCAGATACGCAGTATTTT
CASSAGATSGRAWGEADTQYF
>-|-|TRBV19|TRBJ1-2
TGTGCCAGTAGTTTGGGGAGAGGCTACACCTTC
CASSLGRGYTF
>-|-|TRBV7-9|TRBJ2-1
TGTGCCAGCAGCCCAAGGTTTCTAGTCTACAATGAGCAGTTCTTC
CASSPRFLVYNEQFF
>many|TRBD2|TRBV25-1|TRBJ2-7
TGTGCCAGCAGTGCTACGGGACTACCGGGATCCTACGAGCAGTACTTC
CASSATGLPGSYEQYF
>-|TRBD2|TRBV7-9|TRBJ2-3
TGTGCCAGCAGCCTTAGCGGGACCACAGATACGCAGTATTTT
CASSLSGTTDTQYF
>once|-|TRBV7-9|TRBJ1-1
TGTGCCAGCAGCCCCCCCTCCACTGAAGCTTTCTTT
CASSPPSTEAFF
>-|-|TRBV27|TRBJ1-1
TGTGCCAGCAGTTTAGTCCCCGAGGGGAACACTGAAGCTTTCTTT
CASSLVPEGNTEAFF
>-|TRBD1|TRBV4-2|TRBJ2-7
TGTGCCAGCAGCCAAGATCTTGGGACAGGGGGTAACGAGCAGTACTTC
CASSQDLGTGGNEQYF
>-|-|TRBV25-1|TRBJ2-7
TGTGCCAGCAGTGAATCGGCGGACGAGCAGTACTTC
CASSESADEQYF
>-|-|TRBV27|TRBJ2-1
TGTGCCAGCAGTTACGGTGGCTCCTACAATGAGCAGTTCTTC
CASSYGGSYNEQFF
>-|TRBD2|TRBV5-6|TRBJ2-3
TGTGCCAGCAGCCAACTAGCGGGAGTTCAAGATACGCAGTATTTT
CASSQLAGVQDTQYF
>-|TRBD1|TRBV15|TRBJ1-2
TGTGCCACCAGCAGCGGGACAGGGGGAAACTATGGCTACACCTTC
CATSSGTGGNYGYTF
>-|-|TRBV6-1|TRBJ1-1
TGTGCCAGCGACCCCGCGGAAAACGACCAAGCTTTCTTT
CASDPAENDQAFF
>-|-|TRBV7-2|TRBJ2-7
TGTGCCAGCAGCTTCGCGCAGGGTCTCTACGAGCAGTACTTC
CASSFAQGLYEQYF
>-|-|TRBV7-9|TRBJ1-4
TGTGCCAGCAGCCCCCGCCAGGGTGGCAGAAAAAGTGAAAAACTGTTTTTT
CASSPRQGGRKSEKLFF
>-|-|TRBV27|TRBJ2-7
TGTGCCAGCAGTTTGTCCCCGGTGGCCTACGAGCAGTACTTC
CASSLSPVAYEQYF
>-|-|TRBV29-1|TRBJ2-7
TGCAGCGTTGAAGCAGCGGATTCCTACGAGCAGTACTTC
CSVEAADSYEQYF
>-|TRBD1|TRBV10-3|TRBJ1-1
TGTGCCATCAGTGAAGACAGGGCGGACACTGAAGCTTTCTTT
CAISEDRADTEAFF
>-|-|TRBV11-3|TRBJ1-2
TGTGCCAGCAGCTGGGGGGAGGATGGCTACACCTTC
CASSWGEDGYTF
>-|-|TRBV5-5|TRBJ1-4
TGTGCCAGCACCTCCAACGGGGGACCGGGCGAAAAACTGTTTTTT
CASTSNGGPGEKLFF
>-|TRBD1|TRBV7-9|TRBJ1-1
TGTGCCAGCAGGCAAGGACAGGGAGAAACTGAAGCTTTCTTT
CASRQGQGETEAFF
>-|TRBD1|TRBV7-9|TRBJ1-4
TGTGCCAGCAGCTCCCGGGACAGAAATAATGAAAAACTGTTTTTT
CASSSRDRNNEKLFF
>few|-|TRBV4-2|TRBJ2-7
TGTGCCAGCAGCCAAGAGGTGCAGGACAGCGAGCAGTACTTC
CASSQEVQDSEQYF
>-|TRBD2|TRBV7-2|TRBJ2-7
TGTGCCAGCAGCTTCCGACTAGCGGGAGCAAACGAGCAGTACTTC
CASSFRLAGANEQYF
>-|TRBD2|TRBV2|TRBJ2-1
TGTGCCAGCAGTAACCCCGGGACTAGCGGTTACAATGAGCAGTTCTTC
CASSNPGTSGYNEQFF
>few|TRBD1|TRBV19|TRBJ1-4
TGTGCCAGTATGACACAGGGGGAAAAACTGTTTTTT
CASMTQGEKLFF
>once|TRBD2|TRBV27|TRBJ2-1
TGTGCCAGCAGTGCAAGACTAGCGGTTGACAATGAGCAGTTCTTC
CASSARLAVDNEQFF